Below, 20 T cell receptor beta chains from the same sample are listed, as sequenced in a study of blood T cell repertoires in COVID-19. The method was immunoSEQ multiplex PCR; TCRdb's version includes in-frame clones alone and lacks a portion of them. The table has fewer than 250,000 clones, approximately 81% seen once; the top ten hold 20%. Sequenced material: peripheral blood. These TCRs come from a human donor in a cohort sampled during active COVID-19.

In its sample, this clone was seen once. The V gene is TRBV6-5, the J gene TRBJ1-1; no definite D call. Trimming shortened V by 8 bases and J by 4 bases, and 14 bases separated the two germline ends. CDR1 MNHEY and CDR2 SVGAGI come from the germline V gene. CDR3 size: 13 residues. The CDR3: CASQRVGVTEAFF. CDR3 DNA: TGTGCCAGCCAGCGGGTCGGGGTCACTGAAGCTTTCTTT.

V gene TRBV6-6 combines with J gene TRBJ1-2; TRBD1 might be the D (5 bases). This CDR3 has 15 residues. The V end lost 5 bases, the J end lost 7 bases, and 20 bases lay between the germline ends. Germline-derived CDR1 and CDR2 are MNHNY and SVGAGI (reference sequence). The CDR3 DNA reads as TGTGCCAGCAGTCCTTACCCTCAGGGTTCGCGTGGCTACACCTTC. Its protein product is CASSPYPQGSRGYTF.

V and J are TRBV2 and TRBJ2-5; 10 nucleotides align to TRBD1. The CDR3 totals 15 residues. CDR1 and CDR2 (germline): SNHLY, FYNNEI. Losses at the gene ends were 6 bases for V and 3 bases for J; bases not matched to a gene: 7. DNA for the CDR3: TGTGCCAGCAGGGGCGGGGGACAGGGGAAAGAGACCCAGTACTTC. Encoded protein: CASRGGGQGKETQYF.

The V call is TRBV14, the J call TRBJ2-5; maybe TRBD1 (6 bases). The length of the CDR3 is 15 residues. V was clipped by 4 bases and J by 5 bases, with 17 bases between them. The germline gives CDR1 SGHDN, CDR2 FVKESK. The CDR3 DNA follows: TGTGCCAGCAGCCTAGGGGGACCTAGGGGGGAGACCCAGTACTTC. It translates to CASSLGGPRGETQYF.

This chain joins TRBV19 and TRBJ1-4; D remains unclear. The CDR3 runs 13 residues. The germline gives CDR1 LNHDA, CDR2 SQIVND (reference sequence). V gave up 7 bases and J gave up 2 bases, with 8 bases separating them. CDR3 protein: CASKSRTNEKLFF. The CDR3 nucleotides are TGTGCCAGTAAGAGTCGGACTAATGAAAAACTGTTTTTT.

CDR3 sequence: CAGDGPGEEEQYF. The CDR3, as DNA: TGTGCCGGCGACGGGCCGGGGGAGGAAGAGCAGTACTTC. The chain employs TRBV2 and TRBJ2-7; TRBD2 might be the D (6 bases). The ends were cut back, 11 bases at V and 7 bases at J, with 21 bases in the middle. The germline CDR1 and CDR2 sequences are SNHLY and FYNNEI. The CDR3 consists of 13 residues.

The V and J genes are TRBV9 and TRBJ1-4, with D unresolved. V gave up 0 bases and J gave up 4 bases, with 7 bases separating them. The CDR3 has 14 residues. The germline V gene has CDR1 SGDLS and CDR2 YYNGEE. This chain's CDR3 is CASSVDGVNEKLFF. The CDR3 nucleotides read TGTGCCAGCAGCGTAGATGGAGTTAATGAAAAACTGTTTTTT.

The rearrangement joins TRBV28 to TRBJ2-4; 7 bases agree with TRBD2. Germline V gene lookup returns CDR1 MDHEN and CDR2 SYDVKM. This CDR3 comprises 14 residues. V shed 2 bases and J 6 bases; nucleotides not matched to a gene: 4. CDR3 sequence (DNA): TGTGCCAGCAGTTTAGGCGGGGGTGCAAACATTCAGTACTTC. It specifies CASSLGGGANIQYF.

The rearrangement links TRBV6-1 to TRBJ1-4; D unresolved. The length of the CDR3 is 14 residues. From germline, CDR1 is MNHNS and CDR2 SASEGT. V was cut by 1 base and J by 11 bases, with 14 bases left in between. CDR3 nucleotide sequence: TGTGCCAGCAGTGAAGTCACGCAGGCGGGGAAACTGTTTTTT. This codes for CASSEVTQAGKLFF.

The V and J genes are TRBV2 and TRBJ2-1; no definite D call. CDR1 is SNHLY and CDR2 is FYNNEI in the germline V gene. Trimming removed 11 bases at V and 7 bases at J, with 12 bases between. The CDR3 extends over 11 amino acids. The CDR3 here is CASELRNEQFF. The CDR3, as DNA: TGTGCCTCCGAACTGCGGAATGAGCAGTTCTTC.

The chain has TRBV7-8 and TRBJ1-2; 8 bases agree with TRBD1. The CDR3 has 14 amino acids. Germline values: CDR1 SGHVS, CDR2 FQNEAQ. V trimming: 3 bases; J trimming: 8 bases; junction bases outside the gene matches: 8. Written as DNA, the CDR3 is TGTGCCAGCAGCTTCGGGCAGGGGGCTGGAGGCTACACCTTC. Translating it yields CASSFGQGAGGYTF.

The rearrangement uses TRBV19 and TRBJ2-3; D remains ambiguous. Germline V gives CDR1 LNHDA, CDR2 SQIVND (reference sequence). The CDR3 consists of 12 residues. V lost 8 bases and J lost 2, with 8 bases in between. In DNA, the CDR3 is TGTGCCAGTTCAGAAGTCACAGATACGCAGTATTTT. The encoded protein is CASSEVTDTQYF.

The genes are TRBV11-1 and TRBJ2-3; D uncertain. The CDR3 extends over 14 amino acids. V lost 4 bases, J lost 4 bases, and 12 bases lay in between. The germline CDR1 and CDR2 sequences are SGHAT and FQDESV (reference sequence). The CDR3: CASSSFGNADTQYF. CDR3 sequence (DNA): TGTGCCAGCAGCTCCTTCGGTAACGCAGATACGCAGTATTTT.

The chain is built from TRBV2 and TRBJ1-1, with a possible D match to TRBD1 (6 bases). Deletions cut 4 bases from V and 3 bases from J, with 9 bases between. The CDR3 is 13 residues long. Germline V lookup: CDR1 SNHLY, CDR2 FYNNEI. This CDR3 reads CASSVDRHTEAFF. The CDR3 DNA reads TGTGCCAGCAGTGTCGACAGGCACACTGAAGCTTTCTTT.

The chain recombines TRBV6-5 with TRBJ1-5; tentative D call: TRBD1 (5 bases). Trimming shortened V by 10 bases and J by 1 base, and 11 bases separated the two germline ends. Germline loops: CDR1 MNHEY, CDR2 SVGAGI. The CDR3 runs to 13 residues. Written as DNA, the CDR3 is TGTGCCACCGTAAACAGGAGCAATCAGCCCCAGCATTTT. Protein: CATVNRSNQPQHF.

The chain couples TRBV27 to TRBJ1-2, with a tentative D call TRBD1 (6 bases). This CDR3 has 14 amino acids. Trimming took 5 bases from V and 4 from J, leaving 14 bases between them. Germline V gene sequence: CDR1 MNHEY, CDR2 SMNVEV (reference sequence). The CDR3 coding sequence is TGTGCCAGCAGTCCTACAGGGTCCCCCTATGGCTACACCTTC. Its protein product is CASSPTGSPYGYTF.

J is TRBJ2-1 and V is TRBV27; D is possibly TRBD1 (6 bases). Germline CDR1 is MNHEY and CDR2 is SMNVEV (reference sequence). V lost 2 bases, J lost 6 bases, and 11 bases lay in between. The CDR3 is made up of 14 amino acids. CDR3 coding DNA: TGTGCCAGCAGTTTAGTCACAGGGATCAATGAGCAGTTCTTC. Protein sequence: CASSLVTGINEQFF.

The V and J genes are TRBV6-4 and TRBJ2-2, with 8 positions matching TRBD1. CDR3 length: 13 residues. The junction had 7 bases not matched to a gene; V was cut back by 6 bases and J by 10 bases. In germline, CDR1 is MRHNA, CDR2 SNTAGT. The CDR3 here is CASSRIRGQELFF. DNA of the CDR3: TGTGCCAGCAGCCGTATCAGGGGGCAGGAGCTGTTTTTT.

This clone turned up a few times. This chain connects TRBV27 to TRBJ1-3, with D possibly matching TRBD1 (6 bases). This CDR3 contains 15 residues. Between the trimmed V and J ends, which lost 6 bases and 0 bases, there was a span of 12 bases. Germline lookup yields CDR1 MNHEY and CDR2 SMNVEV (reference sequence). CDR3 region: CASSPTGFSGNTIYF. In DNA, the CDR3 is TGTGCCAGCAGCCCAACAGGGTTCTCTGGAAACACCATATATTTT.

A few counts support this clone. This chain joins TRBV10-1 and TRBJ2-2; D unclear. The V gene's germline CDR1 is WNHNN and CDR2 SYGVQD (reference sequence). The ends were cut back, 4 bases at V and 1 base at J, with 7 bases in the middle. CDR3 size: 14 residues. CDR3 protein: CASSVRLNTGELFF. The CDR3 bases are TGCGCCAGCAGTGTCAGATTGAACACCGGGGAGCTGTTTTTT.